This passage covers 26 T cell receptor beta chains from one sample sequenced in a study of CD8 T cells in Susac syndrome. RNA totalling roughly 0.5 to 1 ug underwent reverse transcription with random hexamers. TCRdb reanalysed the immunoSEQ multiplex PCR reads using MiXCR and keeps one entry per CDR3 protein. Of 100,000 to 150,000 distinct CDR3 sequences in the sample, over 90% were seen once. Sequenced material: CD4+ T cells from PBMCs. These receptors were collected from a human donor in good health.

This chain joins TRBV30 and TRBJ2-6; 7 bases match TRBD1. With 2 bases clipped from V and 2 bases from J, the junction kept 3 bases outside the gene matches. This CDR3 is built from 15 residues. The germline gives CDR1 GTSNPN, CDR2 SVGIG (reference sequence). The CDR3 reads CAWSIGTAGANVLTF. In nucleotides, the CDR3 is TGTGCCTGGAGTATCGGGACAGCTGGGGCCAACGTCCTGACTTTC.

The chain carries TRBV7-8 and TRBJ2-7; D ambiguous. CDR1 and CDR2 (germline): SGHVS, FQNEAQ. The CDR3 consists of 12 residues. The V end lost 2 bases, the J end lost 6 bases, and 8 bases lay between the germline ends. This chain's CDR3 is CASSLRASEQYF. Written as DNA, the CDR3 is TGTGCCAGCAGCTTAAGAGCGAGCGAGCAGTACTTC.

V is TRBV5-1 and J is TRBJ1-2; D is perhaps TRBD1 (6 bases). The CDR3 length is 15 residues. CDR1 and CDR2 (germline): SGHRS, YFSETQ. Trimming stripped 4 bases from V and 4 bases from J, with 17 bases between. The CDR3: CASSSNRARGYGYTF. The CDR3 nucleotides are TGCGCCAGCAGCAGTAACAGGGCCCGGGGCTATGGCTACACCTTC.

The chain uses TRBV27 and TRBJ2-3, with 11 bases that match TRBD1. V lost 6 bases, J lost 3 bases, and 8 bases stayed unmatched. In germline, CDR1 is MNHEY, CDR2 SMNVEV (reference sequence). The CDR3 contains 16 residues. This CDR3 reads CASRPQWDRGTDTQYF. In DNA, the CDR3 is TGTGCCAGCAGGCCTCAGTGGGACAGGGGGACAGATACGCAGTATTTT.

This chain uses TRBV28 with TRBJ1-2, with 9 bases that match TRBD1. The CDR3 is 13 amino acids. Trimming at V came to 7 bases and at J to 4 bases, leaving 4 bases not matched to a gene. Germline lookup yields CDR1 MDHEN and CDR2 SYDVKM. CDR3: CASIGQGFYGYTF. The CDR3, as DNA: TGTGCCAGCATTGGACAGGGGTTCTATGGCTACACCTTC.

The V and J genes are TRBV12-3 or TRBV12-4 and TRBJ1-1; no definite D call. Trimming cost V 1 base and J 1 base, with 7 bases left between them. The CDR3 sequence is 14 residues long. The CDR3 nucleotides read TGTGCCAGCAGTTTAGGGTTGGAGAACACTGAAGCTTTCTTT. Its protein is CASSLGLENTEAFF.

This rearrangement joins TRBV18 to TRBJ2-7, with 8 bases matching TRBD1. This CDR3 contains 15 residues. J gave up 4 bases and V 5 bases, and 10 bases lay outside the gene matches. The germline V gene has CDR1 KGHSH and CDR2 LQKENI. In DNA form, the CDR3 reads TGTGCCAGCTCAAATCCCGGGACAGGAAAATACGAGCAGTACTTC. Its translation: CASSNPGTGKYEQYF.

The V gene is TRBV3-1, the J gene TRBJ1-5; D call uncertain. Germline CDR1 is LGHDT and CDR2 is YNNKEL (reference sequence). This CDR3 has 15 amino acids. Trimming shortened V by 0 bases and J by 5 bases, and 11 bases separated the two germline ends. CDR3 DNA: TGTGCCAGCAGCCAAGATCTCGGCCTGGATCAGCCCCAGCATTTT. This translates into CASSQDLGLDQPQHF.

This clonotype showed up just once. The chain employs TRBV3-1 and TRBJ2-7, with 11 positions matching TRBD2. The germline V gene has CDR1 LGHDT and CDR2 YNNKEL (reference sequence). This CDR3 is 15 amino acids long. Trimming at V came to 4 bases and at J to 6 bases, leaving 8 bases not matched to a gene. The CDR3 coding sequence is TGTGCCAGCAGCCTCCTGACTAGCGGGGACTCCGAGCAGTACTTC. It encodes CASSLLTSGDSEQYF.

This chain joins TRBV28 and TRBJ2-1, with D possibly TRBD2 on 5 matching bases. The CDR3 length is 15 residues. V gave up 7 bases and J gave up 4 bases, with 17 bases separating them. CDR1 is MDHEN, CDR2 SYDVKM, per germline. The chain's CDR3 is CASTPGGAVYNEQFF. CDR3 sequence (DNA): TGTGCCAGCACCCCCGGAGGAGCGGTTTACAATGAGCAGTTCTTC.

V is TRBV5-4 and J is TRBJ2-7; 7 nucleotides line up with TRBD1. The CDR3 runs to 13 residues. The trim removed 2 bases at V and 2 bases at J, leaving 1 base unmatched. Looked up from germline, CDR1 is SGHNT and CDR2 is YYREEE (reference sequence). The DNA of the CDR3 is TGTGCCAGCAGCTTTCAGGGGGCCTACGAGCAGTACTTC. It codes for CASSFQGAYEQYF.

The chain uses TRBV18 and TRBJ1-1; no firm D call. The CDR3 runs to 13 residues. Trimming shortened V by 3 bases and J by 3 bases, and 8 bases separated the two germline ends. The germline V gene encodes CDR1 KGHSH and CDR2 LQKENI. CDR3 bases: TGTGCCAGCTCACCCGGGCGGGACACTGAAGCTTTCTTT. Amino acid sequence: CASSPGRDTEAFF. The whole variable domain, remainder taken from reference TRBV18 and TRBJ1-1, is NAGVMQNPRHLVRRRGQEARLRCSPMKGHSHVYWYRQLPEEGLKFMVYLQKENIIDESGMPKERFSAEFPKEGPSILRIQQVVRGDSAAYFCASSPGRDTEAFFGQGTRLTVV.

The CDR3 DNA follows: TGCAGCGTGGATACAGGGAGCACAGATACGCAGTATTTT. It yields the protein CSVDTGSTDTQYF. V and J are TRBV29-1 and TRBJ2-3, with a tentative D call TRBD1 (6 bases). V was shortened by 6 bases and J by 0 bases, with 10 bases between the two germline ends. Germline-derived CDR1 and CDR2 are SQVTM and ANQGSEA. The CDR3 runs to 13 residues.

The chain links TRBV14 to TRBJ2-7, with D perhaps assigned TRBD1 or TRBD2 (5 bases each). The CDR3 consists of 15 residues. Germline loops: CDR1 SGHDN, CDR2 FVKESK. Trimming pared 1 base from V and 1 base from J, leaving 11 bases between. CDR3 nucleotides: TGTGCCAGCAGCCAAGTCGGGACGGTGTCCTACGAGCAGTACTTC. Translating it yields CASSQVGTVSYEQYF.

This rearrangement joins TRBV2 to TRBJ2-7, with D uncertain. CDR1 is SNHLY and CDR2 is FYNNEI in the germline V gene. CDR3 length: 12 residues. V was cut by 2 bases and J by 3 bases, with 5 bases left in between. CDR3 DNA: TGTGCCAGCAGTGAACTGAACTACGAGCAGTACTTC. Its translation is CASSELNYEQYF. Looking up the rest from reference TRBV2 and TRBJ2-7 gives the full variable domain: EPEVTQTPSHQVTQMGQEVILRCVPISNHLYFYWYRQILGQKVEFLVSFYNNEISEKSEIFDDQFSVERPDGSNFTLKIRSTKLEDSAMYFCASSELNYEQYFGPGTRLTVT.

This chain joins TRBV30 and TRBJ1-3, with 9 positions matching TRBD1. Germline V lookup: CDR1 GTSNPN, CDR2 SVGIG (reference sequence). V dropped 3 bases and J dropped 4; count of bases not matched to a gene: 4. This CDR3 comprises 14 residues. The CDR3 here is CAWSTGGSGNTIYF. The CDR3 DNA follows: TGTGCCTGGAGCACAGGGGGCTCCGGAAACACCATATATTTT.

The chain employs TRBV5-1 and TRBJ2-6; 9 bases fit TRBD2. The J segment lost 12 bases and the V segment lost 2 bases, leaving 9 bases of the junction unmatched. This CDR3 is built from 15 residues. Germline loops: CDR1 SGHRS, CDR2 YFSETQ. CDR3 residues: CASSFNSGSPGVLTF. The DNA of the CDR3 is TGCGCCAGCAGCTTTAATAGCGGGAGTCCCGGCGTCCTGACTTTC.

This sequence joins TRBV28 and TRBJ1-2, with 8 bases aligning to TRBD1. The CDR3 totals 14 residues. Germline CDR1 MDHEN, CDR2 SYDVKM. V was clipped by 4 bases and J by 8 bases; unmatched bases: 9. CDR3 DNA sequence: TGTGCCAGCAGTTCCCTCGGACAGGGAGACGGCTACACCTTC. Protein: CASSSLGQGDGYTF.

The rearrangement links TRBV11-1 to TRBJ2-1; D ambiguous. Trimming removed 2 bases at V and 6 bases at J, with 17 bases between. CDR1 SGHAT and CDR2 FQDESV come from the germline V gene (reference sequence). This CDR3 region has 16 residues. DNA for the CDR3: TGTGCCAGCAGCTTAAGATACGGTCGCGGAGTCAATGAGCAGTTCTTC. It is translated as CASSLRYGRGVNEQFF.

This chain uses TRBV20-1 with TRBJ2-5; TRBD2 matches at 8 bases. The V gene's germline CDR1 is DFQATT and CDR2 SNEGSKA (reference sequence). The CDR3 runs to 14 residues. V shed 3 bases and J 4 bases; nucleotides not matched to a gene: 7. The CDR3 coding sequence is TGCAGTGCTAGGGTCGGGAGGGCCCGAGAGACCCAGTACTTC. This translates into CSARVGRARETQYF.

The genes are TRBV6-1 and TRBJ2-1, with a possible D match to TRBD2 (5 bases). This CDR3 comprises 19 residues. CDR1 and CDR2 from the germline V gene are MNHNS and SASEGT. Deletions cut 6 bases from V and 5 bases from J, with 29 bases between. The CDR3 DNA reads TGTGCCAGCAGGCCTCCGTTGGGAGAAGGAACCTTCTTGAACAATGAGCAGTTCTTC. This encodes CASRPPLGEGTFLNNEQFF.

V and J are TRBV12-3 or TRBV12-4 and TRBJ2-3; 9 bases fit TRBD2. There are 16 residues in the CDR3. V gave up 6 bases and J gave up 2 bases; unmatched junction bases: 9. In DNA form, the CDR3 reads TGTGCCAGCAGCCGTAGACTAGCGGAGCCCACAGATACGCAGTATTTT. It encodes CASSRRLAEPTDTQYF.

This sequence joins TRBV18 and TRBJ2-1, with TRBD2 matching over 13 bases. Germline assignment: CDR1 KGHSH and CDR2 LQKENI. Trimming removed 3 bases from V and 7 bases from J; junction bases left unmatched: 6. The CDR3 extends over 16 amino acids. As DNA, the CDR3 is TGTGCCAGCTCACCCCGGACTAGCGGGAGTGGTAATGAGCAGTTCTTC. It specifies CASSPRTSGSGNEQFF.

Here the CDR3 reads CSVGAGGLSETQYF. CDR3 in DNA: TGCAGCGTTGGCGCAGGGGGGTTATCGGAGACCCAGTACTTC. The J gene is TRBJ2-5, the V gene TRBV29-1; a weak D match, TRBD1 (7 bases). This CDR3 has 14 amino acids. Germline V lookup: CDR1 SQVTM, CDR2 ANQGSEA. Between the trimmed V and J ends, which lost 4 bases and 5 bases, there was a span of 17 bases.

The genes are TRBV18 and TRBJ2-7; 12 positions agree with TRBD1. CDR3 length: 15 amino acids. Trimming took 3 bases from V and 3 from J; bases not matched to a gene: 3. Germline loops: CDR1 KGHSH, CDR2 LQKENI. The DNA for the CDR3 is TGTGCCAGCTCACCGGGACAGGGGGCGATCTACGAGCAGTACTTC. It encodes CASSPGQGAIYEQYF.

The chain links TRBV7-9 to TRBJ1-4; TRBD1 matches at 7 bases. The CDR3 sequence is 14 residues long. CDR1 SEHNR and CDR2 FQNEAQ come from the germline V gene (reference sequence). The V gene end was trimmed by 5 bases and the J gene end by 3 bases; junction bases not matched to a gene: 3. The CDR3 DNA reads as TGTGCCAGCAGCCCAGGGGGACCTAATGAAAAACTGTTTTTT. Translated: CASSPGGPNEKLFF.